One and the same sample provided the 11 T cell receptor beta chains below, sequenced in a study of T cells in Graves' hyperthyroidism and ophthalmopathy (dated by TCRdb to between 2017 and 2020). The library relied on multiplex PCR. Sequenced on an Illumina HiSeq 2000. The TCR beta CDR3 regions were amplified from RNA transcripts. The TCR CDR3 was subjected to a first round of RT-PCR using the HTBI primer set and the Qiagen OneStep RT-PCR kit. Using fastp at Q25 and MiXCR, TCRdb reprocessed the public reads and kept productive beta chains. Each entry merges the rows of one CDR3 protein and shows their most common DNA and genes. The sample profile shows about 510,000 distinct CDR3 sequences; over 45% of them were found once. 44% of the sample is taken by the ten largest. The specimen sequenced was peripheral blood or thyroid tissue (not recorded which). The receptors derive from an adult woman with Graves' disease, either hyperthyroidism or ophthalmopathy (not recorded which).

Worth noting for this clonotype: This may be a read error: a much more frequent sequence differs by one nucleotide. The V gene is TRBV6-5, the J gene TRBJ1-5, with no clear D. This CDR3 is 16 amino acids long. CDR1 is MNHEY and CDR2 is SVGAGI in the germline V gene. The chain's CDR3 is CAISYPSGERNQPQHF. The CDR3 DNA reads as TGTGCCATCAGTTACCCTTCCGGGGAAAGGAATCAGCCCCAGCATTTT.

This clonotype came up once. Since the CDR3 does not end with the conserved phenylalanine or tryptophan, this likely comes from a read error. The DNA is omitted, as the CDR3 cannot be located on it reliably, and the CDR3 follows TCRdb's listing. The chain links TRBV12-3 or TRBV12-4 to TRBJ1-1; TRBD1 is taken as the D call from the table, unchecked against the DNA. The CDR3 extends over 16 residues, inclusive of both ends. CDR3 residues: CASSFGAGGGNTEAFL.

CDR3 sequence (DNA): TGTGCCATCAGTGTCAGCAGGGGGGACGGAGTAACTAATGAAAAACTGTTTTTT. Residues: CAISVSRGDGVTNEKLFF. The rearrangement links TRBV10-3 to TRBJ1-4, with 7 bases matching TRBD1. Germline CDR1 is ENHRY and CDR2 is SYGVKD. CDR3 length: 18 residues. V gave up 4 bases and J gave up 1 base; unmatched junction bases: 12.

For this clonotype: Relative to the germline gene, one junction end is altered; a read error may explain this. The CDR3 region is CASTGQRDEQYF. The CDR3 DNA reads as TGTGCAAGCACCGGGCAACGGGACGAGCAGTACTTC. The chain combines TRBV7-2 with TRBJ2-7, with D hard to call. The CDR3 is made up of 12 amino acids. CDR1 and CDR2 from the germline V gene are SGHTA and FQGNSA.

This clonotype was observed at least ten times. J is TRBJ1-1 and V is TRBV20-1; 7 positions agree with TRBD1. The germline gives CDR1 DFQATT, CDR2 SNEGSKA (reference sequence). The CDR3 consists of 17 residues. Trimming at V came to 6 bases and at J to 0 bases, leaving 16 bases not matched to a gene. The CDR3 sequence: CSAWSIQGLGMNTEAFF. Written as DNA, the CDR3 is TGCAGTGCCTGGTCGATACAGGGGTTGGGGATGAACACTGAAGCTTTCTTT.

The gene calls are TRBV7-3 and TRBJ2-5; TRBD2 might be the D (7 bases). Germline CDR1 and CDR2: SGHTA and FQGTGA. V was shortened by 0 bases and J by 7 bases, with 9 bases between the two germline ends. The CDR3 consists of 13 residues. The CDR3 spells CASSLTRGGTQYF. DNA of the CDR3: TGTGCCAGCAGCTTAACGAGGGGGGGGACCCAGTACTTC. Full variable domain (outside the CDR3, taken from reference TRBV7-3 and TRBJ2-5): GAGVSQTPSNKVTEKGKYVELRCDPISGHTALYWYRQSLGQGPEFLIYFQGTGAADDSGLPNDRFFAVRPEGSVSTLKIQRTERGDSAVYLCASSLTRGGTQYFGPGTRLLVL.

On this clonotype: The junction and the germline gene differ at one end; a read error may be behind it. The V gene is TRBV20-1, the J gene TRBJ2-2; perhaps TRBD1 as D (6 bases). This CDR3 is built from 11 residues. Per the germline V gene, CDR1 is DFQATT and CDR2 is SNEGSKA (reference sequence). CDR3 amino acids: CSGGPTYEQFF. The CDR3, as DNA: TGCAGTGGGGGGCCAACCTACGAGCAGTTTTTT.

This clonotype was detected many times. The chain has TRBV29-1 and TRBJ2-6; maybe TRBD1 (7 bases). Germline CDR1 SQVTM, CDR2 ANQGSEA. CDR3 size: 16 residues. Trimming left V 4 bases short and J 4 bases short, with 17 bases between. In DNA form, the CDR3 reads TGCAGCGTTGGGGGGGACAGATCTTCAGGGGCCAACGTCCTGACTTTC. Translating it yields CSVGGDRSSGANVLTF.

This chain joins TRBV11-2 and TRBJ2-7, with TRBD1 identical over 8 bases. The CDR3 has 13 residues. The trim removed 9 bases at V and 3 bases at J, leaving 7 bases unmatched. Looked up from germline, CDR1 is SGHAT and CDR2 is FQNNGV. The CDR3 protein is CASAKDRVYEQYF. The DNA for the CDR3 is TGTGCCAGTGCTAAGGACAGGGTCTACGAGCAGTACTTC. Complete variable domain (other parts from reference TRBV11-2 and TRBJ2-7): EAGVAQSPRYKIIEKRQSVAFWCNPISGHATLYWYQQILGQGPKLLIQFQNNGVVDDSQLPKDRFSAERLKGVDSTLKIQPAKLEDSAVYLCASAKDRVYEQYFGPGTRLTVT.

The chain links TRBV20-1 to TRBJ1-5, with D perhaps matching TRBD1 (6 bases). The V gene lost 6 bases and the J gene lost 11 bases, with 20 bases spanning the gap. The CDR3 contains 13 residues. CDR1 and CDR2 (germline): DFQATT, SNEGSKA (reference sequence). CDR3 sequence: CSAYTTGQETQHF. Written as DNA, the CDR3 is TGCAGTGCATATACGACAGGCCAAGAGACCCAGCATTTT.

This chain links TRBV7-9 with TRBJ1-1; D might be TRBD1 (5 bases). The CDR3 spans 14 residues. Germline V lookup: CDR1 SEHNR, CDR2 FQNEAQ (reference sequence). V was pared by 3 bases and J by 1 base, with 9 bases between. The CDR3 sequence: CASSLGLSNTEAFF. CDR3 nucleotide sequence: TGTGCCAGCAGCTTGGGGCTCTCGAACACTGAAGCTTTCTTT.